This entry describes one TCR beta chain. This specimen belongs to a study of blood T cell repertoires in COVID-19. Study details: Italy, Spain and the United States were the sources of the convalescent and acute COVID-19 samples. Sources were T cells, B-cell-depleted T cells, or PBMCs; the material itself was cDNA or gDNA.

Original handling: Amplification from reference gene primers served as the basis for estimated nucleated cell counts. Sequencing used immunoSEQ multiplex PCR; TCRdb keeps in-frame clones, though not all of them. The V and J calls and clone size come from that table; D and trimming were worked out from the DNA. The table includes about 220,000 clones, 65% to 90% detected once. In germline, CDR1 is SEHNR, CDR2 FQNEAQ (reference sequence). The CDR3 has 14 residues. The trim removed 5 bases at V and 6 bases at J, leaving 8 bases unmatched. Sequencing used peripheral blood. The sequence came from a human donor in a cohort sampled during active COVID-19. The genes are TRBV7-9 and TRBJ2-7; 9 positions agree with TRBD1. The CDR3 protein is CASSHPGQGTEQYF. CDR3 bases: TGTGCCAGCAGCCATCCGGGACAGGGAACCGAGCAGTACTTC.